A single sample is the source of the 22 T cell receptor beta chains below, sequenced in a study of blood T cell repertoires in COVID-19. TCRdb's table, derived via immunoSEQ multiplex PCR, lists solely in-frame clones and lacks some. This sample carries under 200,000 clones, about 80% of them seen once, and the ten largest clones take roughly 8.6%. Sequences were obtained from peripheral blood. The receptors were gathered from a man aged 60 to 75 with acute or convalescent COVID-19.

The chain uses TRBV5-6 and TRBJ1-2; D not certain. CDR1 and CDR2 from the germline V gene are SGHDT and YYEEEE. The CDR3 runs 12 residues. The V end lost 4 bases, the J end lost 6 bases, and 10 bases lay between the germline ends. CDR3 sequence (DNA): TGTGCCAGCAGCCCGCGGGTGGATGGCTACACCTTC. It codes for CASSPRVDGYTF.

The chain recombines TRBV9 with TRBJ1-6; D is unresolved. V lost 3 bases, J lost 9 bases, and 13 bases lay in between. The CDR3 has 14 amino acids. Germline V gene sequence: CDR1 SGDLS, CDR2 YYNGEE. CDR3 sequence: CASSEEGLTSPLHF. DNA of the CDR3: TGTGCCAGCAGCGAGGAGGGCCTTACTTCACCCCTCCACTTT.

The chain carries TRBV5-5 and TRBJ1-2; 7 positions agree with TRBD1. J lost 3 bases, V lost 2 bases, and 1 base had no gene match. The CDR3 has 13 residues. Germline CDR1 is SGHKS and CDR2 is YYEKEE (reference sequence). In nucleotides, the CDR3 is TGTGCCAGCAGCTTCGGGACAGACTATGGCTACACCTTC. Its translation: CASSFGTDYGYTF.

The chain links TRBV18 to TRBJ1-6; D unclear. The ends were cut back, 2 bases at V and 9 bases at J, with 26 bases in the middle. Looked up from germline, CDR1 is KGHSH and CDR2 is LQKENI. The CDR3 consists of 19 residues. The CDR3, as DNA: TGTGCCAGCTCACCAGGTGTGGAAGGGAGAGGAAGGAGTAGTTCACCCCTCCACTTT. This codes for CASSPGVEGRGRSSSPLHF.

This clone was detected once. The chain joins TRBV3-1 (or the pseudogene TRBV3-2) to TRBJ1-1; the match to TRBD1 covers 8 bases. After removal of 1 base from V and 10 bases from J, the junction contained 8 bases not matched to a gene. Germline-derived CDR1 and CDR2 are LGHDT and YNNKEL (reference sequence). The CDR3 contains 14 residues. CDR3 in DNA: TGTGCCAGCAGCCAAGGGGCAGGGGGCGCGAGAGCTTTCTTT. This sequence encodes CASSQGAGGARAFF.

In DNA, the CDR3 is TGTGCCAGCAGTTTGGACAGGGGGCTGGGGACTGAAGCTTTCTTT. This translates into CASSLDRGLGTEAFF. The V call is TRBV28, the J call TRBJ1-1; the match to TRBD1 covers 11 bases. Germline V gene data show CDR1 as MDHEN and CDR2 as SYDVKM. The CDR3 is 15 amino acids. Trimming at V came to 3 bases and at J to 5 bases, leaving 5 bases not matched to a gene.

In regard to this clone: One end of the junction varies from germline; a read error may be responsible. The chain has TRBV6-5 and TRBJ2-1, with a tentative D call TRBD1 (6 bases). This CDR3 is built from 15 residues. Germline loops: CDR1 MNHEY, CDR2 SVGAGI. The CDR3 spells CASSYPSGDYTEQFF. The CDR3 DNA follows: TGTGCCAGCAGTTACCCGTCAGGGGATTACACTGAGCAGTTCTTC.

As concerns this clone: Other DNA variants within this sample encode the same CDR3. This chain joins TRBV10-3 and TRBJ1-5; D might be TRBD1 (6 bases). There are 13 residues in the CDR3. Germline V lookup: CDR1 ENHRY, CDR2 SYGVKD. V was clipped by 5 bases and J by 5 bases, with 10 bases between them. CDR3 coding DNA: TGTGCCATCAGTTCGGACAGAGATCAGCCCCAGCATTTT. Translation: CAISSDRDQPQHF.

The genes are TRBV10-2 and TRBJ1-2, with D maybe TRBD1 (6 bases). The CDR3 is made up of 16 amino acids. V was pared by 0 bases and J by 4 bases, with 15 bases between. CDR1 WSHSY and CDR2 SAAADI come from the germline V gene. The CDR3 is CASSESWGGAGYGYTF. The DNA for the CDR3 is TGCGCCAGCAGTGAGTCATGGGGGGGCGCGGGCTATGGCTACACCTTC.

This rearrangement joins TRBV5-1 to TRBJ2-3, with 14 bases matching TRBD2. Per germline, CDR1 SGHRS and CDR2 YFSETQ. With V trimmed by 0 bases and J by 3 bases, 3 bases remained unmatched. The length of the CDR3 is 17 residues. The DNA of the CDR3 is TGCGCCAGCAGCTTGGGCTGGACTAGCGGGGGGACAGATACGCAGTATTTT. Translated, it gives CASSLGWTSGGTDTQYF.

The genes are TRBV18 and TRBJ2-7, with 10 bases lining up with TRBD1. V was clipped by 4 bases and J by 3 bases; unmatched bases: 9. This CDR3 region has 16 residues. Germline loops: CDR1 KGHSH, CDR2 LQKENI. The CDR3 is CASSQLPGQGNYEQYF. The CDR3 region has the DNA TGTGCCAGCTCACAACTCCCGGGACAGGGGAACTACGAGCAGTACTTC.

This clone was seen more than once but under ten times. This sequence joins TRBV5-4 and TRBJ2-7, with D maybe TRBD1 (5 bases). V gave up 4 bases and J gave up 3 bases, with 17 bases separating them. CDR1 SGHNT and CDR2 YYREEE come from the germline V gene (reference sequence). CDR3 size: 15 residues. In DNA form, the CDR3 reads TGTGCCAGCAGCCGAGAAGGGGTTTCTGACTACGAGCAGTACTTC. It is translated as CASSREGVSDYEQYF.

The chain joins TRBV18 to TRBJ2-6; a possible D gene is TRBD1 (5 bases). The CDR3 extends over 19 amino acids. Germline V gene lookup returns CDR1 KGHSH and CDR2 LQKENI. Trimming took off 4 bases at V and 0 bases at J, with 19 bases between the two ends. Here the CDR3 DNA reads TGTGCCAGCTCACTACAAATTTCCTCGACAGACTCTGGGGCCAACGTCCTGACTTTC. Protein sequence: CASSLQISSTDSGANVLTF.

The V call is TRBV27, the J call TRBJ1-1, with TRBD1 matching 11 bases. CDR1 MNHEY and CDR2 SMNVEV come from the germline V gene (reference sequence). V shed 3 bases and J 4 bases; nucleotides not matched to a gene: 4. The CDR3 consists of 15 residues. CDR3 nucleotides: TGTGCCAGCAGTTTCCTCGGGACAGGGGGCACTGAAGCTTTCTTT. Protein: CASSFLGTGGTEAFF.

CDR3 DNA sequence: TGTGCCAGCAGCCGAGGGACTAGCGGGGCCCCTGGGGCAGATACGCAGTATTTT. This encodes CASSRGTSGAPGADTQYF. The chain joins TRBV7-8 to TRBJ2-3; 13 positions agree with TRBD2. This CDR3 region has 18 residues. V was clipped by 5 bases and J by 4 bases; unmatched bases: 12. The V gene's germline CDR1 is SGHVS and CDR2 FQNEAQ.

The CDR3 sequence: CAWSPTIQGTEAFF. The CDR3 DNA sequence: TGTGCCTGGAGTCCGACGATCCAGGGGACTGAAGCTTTCTTT. The J gene is TRBJ1-1, the V gene TRBV30; maybe TRBD1 (6 bases). V lost 2 bases and J 5 bases, leaving 15 bases between the germline ends. CDR1 GTSNPN and CDR2 SVGIG come from the germline V gene (reference sequence). The CDR3 loop spans 14 amino acids.

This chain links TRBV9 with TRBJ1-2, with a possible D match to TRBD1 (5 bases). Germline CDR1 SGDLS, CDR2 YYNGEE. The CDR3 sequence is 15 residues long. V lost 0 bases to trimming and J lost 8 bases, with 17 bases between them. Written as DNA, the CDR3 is TGTGCCAGCAGCGTAGCCAGGGAAGTGTACGGGGGCTACACCTTC. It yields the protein CASSVAREVYGGYTF.

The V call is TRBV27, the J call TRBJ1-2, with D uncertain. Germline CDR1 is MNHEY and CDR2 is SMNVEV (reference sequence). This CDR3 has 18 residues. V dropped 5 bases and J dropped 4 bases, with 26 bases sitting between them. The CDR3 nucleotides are TGTGCCAGCAGTCCAATTATTTATAACCGGGTCGTGGGCTATGGCTACACCTTC. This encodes CASSPIIYNRVVGYGYTF.

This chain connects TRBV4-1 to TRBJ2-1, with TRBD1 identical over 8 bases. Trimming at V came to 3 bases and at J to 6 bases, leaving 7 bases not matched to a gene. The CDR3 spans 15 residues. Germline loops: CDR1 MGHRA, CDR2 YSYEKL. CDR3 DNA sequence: TGCGCCAGCAGCCATTTCGGGACAGGATCCAATGAGCAGTTCTTC. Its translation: CASSHFGTGSNEQFF.

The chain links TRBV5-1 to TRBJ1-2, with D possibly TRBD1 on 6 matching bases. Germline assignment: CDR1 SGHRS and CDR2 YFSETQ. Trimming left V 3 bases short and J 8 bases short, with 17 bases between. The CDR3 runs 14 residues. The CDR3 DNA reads TGCGCCAGCAGCTGGGGACAAGATCAGGGGGGCTACACCTTC. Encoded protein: CASSWGQDQGGYTF.

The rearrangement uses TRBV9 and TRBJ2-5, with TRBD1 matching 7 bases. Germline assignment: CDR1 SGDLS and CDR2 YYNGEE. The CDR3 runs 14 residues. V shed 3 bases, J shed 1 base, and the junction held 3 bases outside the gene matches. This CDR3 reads CASSAGTAQETQYF. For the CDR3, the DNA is TGTGCCAGCAGCGCTGGGACAGCCCAAGAGACCCAGTACTTC.

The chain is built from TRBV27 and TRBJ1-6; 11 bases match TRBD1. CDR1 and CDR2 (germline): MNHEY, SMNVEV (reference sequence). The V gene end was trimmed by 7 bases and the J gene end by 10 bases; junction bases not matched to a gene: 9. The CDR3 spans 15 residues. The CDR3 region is CASTRTGGERSPLHF. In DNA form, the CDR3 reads TGTGCCAGCACCCGGACAGGGGGCGAACGGTCACCCCTCCACTTT.